This TCR beta chain was documented in a study of blood T cells in healthy people across ages. Study-wide points: PBMCs were not sorted, which prevented a conclusive comparison of naive versus antigen-experienced cells. Diversity figures derived from one million T cells were judged to underestimate the true value.

Aged roughly 6 to 100, donors were systemically healthy Caucasians from Russia. Extracted total RNA amounted to at least 5 micrograms for each sample. Then a second PCR, running roughly 6 to 12 cycles, was carried out with a sample-barcoded 5' primer and a J-beta primer mix. TCRdb reanalysed the 5' RACE reads using MiXCR and keeps one entry per CDR3 protein. The sample contains about 900,000 distinct CDR3 sequences, around 48% of which appear only once. With respect to this clonotype: Its target is unknown.

Trimming stripped 5 bases from V and 5 bases from J, with 19 bases between. This CDR3 is built from 15 residues. In germline, CDR1 is SGHAT, CDR2 FQNNGV. Sequenced: blood. This clonotype was obtained from a man aged 25 to 40 in good health. This chain connects TRBV11-2 to TRBJ2-7; D may be TRBD2 (7 bases). CDR3 in amino acids: CASSLSMGGRDEQYF. Here the CDR3 DNA reads TGTGCCAGCAGCCTCTCTATGGGGGGGCGCGACGAGCAGTACTTC.